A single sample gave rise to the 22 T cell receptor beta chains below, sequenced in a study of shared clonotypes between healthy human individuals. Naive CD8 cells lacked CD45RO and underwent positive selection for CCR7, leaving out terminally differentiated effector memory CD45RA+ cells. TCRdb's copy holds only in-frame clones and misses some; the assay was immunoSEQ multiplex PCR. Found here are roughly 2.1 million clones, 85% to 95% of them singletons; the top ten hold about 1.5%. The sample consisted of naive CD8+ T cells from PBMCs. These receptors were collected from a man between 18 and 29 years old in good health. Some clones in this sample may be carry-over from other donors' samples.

The CDR3 DNA reads as TGTGCCAGCAGTCCGGGACAGTACTACGAGCAGTACTTC. It is translated as CASSPGQYYEQYF. This chain joins TRBV28 and TRBJ2-7, with 7 bases aligning to TRBD1. The trim removed 5 bases at V and 3 bases at J, leaving 4 bases unmatched. The CDR3 spans 13 residues. Germline V gene lookup returns CDR1 MDHEN and CDR2 SYDVKM.

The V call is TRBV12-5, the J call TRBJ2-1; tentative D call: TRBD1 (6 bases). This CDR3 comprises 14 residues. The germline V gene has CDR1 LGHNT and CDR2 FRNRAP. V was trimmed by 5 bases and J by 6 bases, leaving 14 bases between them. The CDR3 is CASGPPGQTNEQFF. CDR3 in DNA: TGTGCTAGTGGTCCACCCGGACAGACCAATGAGCAGTTCTTC.

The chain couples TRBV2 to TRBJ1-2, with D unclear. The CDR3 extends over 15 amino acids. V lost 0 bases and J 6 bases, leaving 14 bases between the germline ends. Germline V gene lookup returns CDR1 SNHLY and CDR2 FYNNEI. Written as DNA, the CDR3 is TGTGCCAGCAGTGAAGCGGTTCGTGCCGGGGATGGCTACACCTTC. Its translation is CASSEAVRAGDGYTF.

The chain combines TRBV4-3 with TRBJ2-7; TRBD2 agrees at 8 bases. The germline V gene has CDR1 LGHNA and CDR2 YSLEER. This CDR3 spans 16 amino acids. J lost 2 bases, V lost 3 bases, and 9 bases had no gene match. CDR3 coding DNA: TGCGCCAGCAGCCAGGAGTGGCGGGAGGATGCCTACGAGCAGTACTTC. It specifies CASSQEWREDAYEQYF.

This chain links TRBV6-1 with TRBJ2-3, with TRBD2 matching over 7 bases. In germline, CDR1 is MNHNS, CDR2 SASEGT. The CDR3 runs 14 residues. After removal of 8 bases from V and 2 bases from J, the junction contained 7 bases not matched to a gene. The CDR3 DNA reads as TGTGCCAGCGGGACGGCGGGAGTCACAGATACGCAGTATTTT. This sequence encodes CASGTAGVTDTQYF.

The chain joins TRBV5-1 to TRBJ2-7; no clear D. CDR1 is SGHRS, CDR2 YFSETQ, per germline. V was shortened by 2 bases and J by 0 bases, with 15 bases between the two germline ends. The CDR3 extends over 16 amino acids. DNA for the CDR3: TGCGCCAGCAGCTTACCCACAGCGAAGAGCTCCTACGAGCAGTACTTC. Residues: CASSLPTAKSSYEQYF.

As DNA, the CDR3 is TGTGCCAGCAGCGTAGCGGGAGCCTACAATGAGCAGTTCTTC. This gives the protein CASSVAGAYNEQFF. The V gene is TRBV27, the J gene TRBJ2-1; the match to TRBD2 covers 9 bases. The CDR3 has 14 residues. Germline V gene sequence: CDR1 MNHEY, CDR2 SMNVEV (reference sequence). V was clipped by 6 bases and J by 2 bases; unmatched bases: 2.

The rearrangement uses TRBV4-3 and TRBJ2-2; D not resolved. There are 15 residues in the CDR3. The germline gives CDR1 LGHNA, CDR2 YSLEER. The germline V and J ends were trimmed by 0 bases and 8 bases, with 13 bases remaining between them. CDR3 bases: TGCGCCAGCAGCCAAGATTCTAGACCTGGAGGGGAGCTGTTTTTT. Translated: CASSQDSRPGGELFF.

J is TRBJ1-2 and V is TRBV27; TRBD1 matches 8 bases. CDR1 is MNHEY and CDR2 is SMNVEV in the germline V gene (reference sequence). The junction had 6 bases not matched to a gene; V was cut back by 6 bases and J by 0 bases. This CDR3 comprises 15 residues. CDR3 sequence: CASRARTGSNYGYTF. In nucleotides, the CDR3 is TGTGCCAGCAGAGCGCGGACAGGGTCTAACTATGGCTACACCTTC.

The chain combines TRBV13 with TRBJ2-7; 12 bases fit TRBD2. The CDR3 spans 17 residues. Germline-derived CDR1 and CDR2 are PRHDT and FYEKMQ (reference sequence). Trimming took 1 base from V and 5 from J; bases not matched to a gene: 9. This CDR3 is CASSLAVGLAGSDEQYF. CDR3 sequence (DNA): TGTGCCAGCAGCTTAGCAGTCGGACTAGCGGGAAGCGACGAGCAGTACTTC.

The CDR3 region is CSVEERHNEQFF. For the CDR3, the DNA is TGCAGCGTTGAAGAGAGACACAATGAGCAGTTCTTC. V usage is TRBV29-1 and J usage is TRBJ2-1; D unclear. V lost 0 bases to trimming and J lost 5 bases, with 5 bases between them. Germline lookup yields CDR1 SQVTM and CDR2 ANQGSEA. The CDR3 runs to 12 residues.

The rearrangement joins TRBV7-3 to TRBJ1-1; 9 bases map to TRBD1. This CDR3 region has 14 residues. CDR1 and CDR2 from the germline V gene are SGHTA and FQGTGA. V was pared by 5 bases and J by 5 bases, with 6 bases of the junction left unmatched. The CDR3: CASSATGGGTEAFF. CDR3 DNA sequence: TGTGCCAGCAGCGCGACAGGGGGAGGGACTGAAGCTTTCTTT.

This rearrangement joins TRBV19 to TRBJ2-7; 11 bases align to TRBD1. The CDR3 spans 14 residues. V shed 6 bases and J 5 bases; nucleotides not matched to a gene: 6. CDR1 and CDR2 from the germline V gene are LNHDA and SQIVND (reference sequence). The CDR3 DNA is TGTGCCAGTAGCACAATGGGACAGGGGGACGAGCAGTACTTC. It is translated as CASSTMGQGDEQYF.

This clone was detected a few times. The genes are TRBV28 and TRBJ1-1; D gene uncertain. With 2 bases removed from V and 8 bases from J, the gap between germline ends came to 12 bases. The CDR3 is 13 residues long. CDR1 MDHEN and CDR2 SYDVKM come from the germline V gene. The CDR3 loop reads CASSLGRASEAFF. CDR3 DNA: TGTGCCAGCAGTTTAGGTCGAGCGTCCGAAGCTTTCTTT.

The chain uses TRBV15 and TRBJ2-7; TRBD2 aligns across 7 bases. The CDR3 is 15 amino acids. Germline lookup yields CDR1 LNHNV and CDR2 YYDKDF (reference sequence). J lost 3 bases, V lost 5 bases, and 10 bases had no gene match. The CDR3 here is CATSGREAPIYEQYF. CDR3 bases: TGTGCCACCAGCGGTCGGGAGGCCCCCATCTACGAGCAGTACTTC.

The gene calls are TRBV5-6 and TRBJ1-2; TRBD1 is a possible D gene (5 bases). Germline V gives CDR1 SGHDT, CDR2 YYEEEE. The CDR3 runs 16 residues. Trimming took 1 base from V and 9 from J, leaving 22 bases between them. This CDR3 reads CASSLSGRASRPSYTF. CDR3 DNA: TGTGCCAGCAGCTTGTCCGGCAGGGCCAGCCGCCCTAGCTACACCTTC.

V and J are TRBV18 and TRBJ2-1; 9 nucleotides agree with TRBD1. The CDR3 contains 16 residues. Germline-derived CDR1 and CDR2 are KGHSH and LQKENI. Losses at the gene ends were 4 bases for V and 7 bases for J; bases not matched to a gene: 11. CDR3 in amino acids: CASSRAGTGLGNEQFF. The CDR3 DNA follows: TGTGCCAGCTCACGCGCCGGGACAGGGTTGGGTAATGAGCAGTTCTTC.

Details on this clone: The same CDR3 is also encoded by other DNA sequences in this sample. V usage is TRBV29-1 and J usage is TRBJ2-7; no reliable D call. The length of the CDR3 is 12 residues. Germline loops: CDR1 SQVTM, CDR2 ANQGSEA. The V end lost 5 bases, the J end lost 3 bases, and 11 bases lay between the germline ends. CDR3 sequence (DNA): TGCAGCGTTAGTCCTACCAGCTACGAGCAGTACTTC. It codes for CSVSPTSYEQYF.

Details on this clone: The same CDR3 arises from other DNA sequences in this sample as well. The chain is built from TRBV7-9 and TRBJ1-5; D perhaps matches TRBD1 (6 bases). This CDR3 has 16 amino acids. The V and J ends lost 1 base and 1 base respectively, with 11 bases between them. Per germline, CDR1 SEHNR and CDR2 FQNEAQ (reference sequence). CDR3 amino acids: CASSLGGQGSNQPQHF. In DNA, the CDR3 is TGTGCCAGCAGCTTAGGAGGGCAGGGGAGCAATCAGCCCCAGCATTTT.

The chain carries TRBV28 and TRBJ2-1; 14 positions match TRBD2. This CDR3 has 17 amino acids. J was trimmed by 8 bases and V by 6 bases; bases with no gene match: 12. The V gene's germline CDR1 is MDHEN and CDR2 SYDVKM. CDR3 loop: CASRMSLGTSGSYEQFF. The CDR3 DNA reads TGTGCCAGCAGGATGTCCCTAGGGACTAGCGGGAGTTATGAGCAGTTCTTC.

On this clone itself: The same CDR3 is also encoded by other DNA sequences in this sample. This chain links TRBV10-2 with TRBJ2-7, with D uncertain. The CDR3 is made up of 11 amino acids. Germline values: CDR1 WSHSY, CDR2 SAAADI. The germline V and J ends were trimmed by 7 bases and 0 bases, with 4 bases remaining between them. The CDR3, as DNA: TGCGCCAGCAAGGACTCCTACGAGCAGTACTTC. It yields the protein CASKDSYEQYF.

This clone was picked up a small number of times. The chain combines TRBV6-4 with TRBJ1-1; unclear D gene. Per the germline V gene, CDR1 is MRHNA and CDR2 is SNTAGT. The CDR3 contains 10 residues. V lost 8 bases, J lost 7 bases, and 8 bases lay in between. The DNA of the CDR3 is TGTGCCAGCCCTGGATATGAAGCTTTCTTT. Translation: CASPGYEAFF.